The 2 T cell receptor beta chains below were found in one sample sequenced in a study of cytotoxic CD8 clonotypes in ibrutinib-treated CLL (dated by TCRdb to the early 2020s). The library was built by means of the immunoSEQ multiplex PCR assay. Held by TCRdb, this immuneACCESS table contains in-frame sequences only and omits some clones. Under half of the omission traces to an unresolved V gene where checked; the cause of the rest is unknown. In this sample the table shows approximately 200,000 clones, approximately 72% of which occur a single time. Of the sample, over 10% falls within the top ten clones. The sample's time point label, in plain terms: roughly 2 years on ibrutinib. The starting material was PBMCs, obtained after 24 months of ibrutinib treatment. These receptors were collected from a human donor with chronic lymphocytic leukemia.

This chain connects TRBV15 to TRBJ2-3; possible D gene TRBD1, 6 bases. With 4 bases removed from V and 2 bases from J, the gap between germline ends came to 10 bases. Germline CDR1 is LNHNV and CDR2 is YYDKDF (reference sequence). The CDR3 runs to 14 residues. Here the CDR3 DNA reads TGTGCCACCAGCACCCGGACAGTCACAGATACGCAGTATTTT. This encodes CATSTRTVTDTQYF.

The V gene is TRBV5-1, the J gene TRBJ2-3; D could derive from TRBD1 or TRBD2 (5 bases each). V shed 10 bases and J shed 6 bases, with 18 bases lying between them. Germline V gene data show CDR1 as SGHRS and CDR2 as YFSETQ. The CDR3 totals 13 residues. The CDR3 spells CASRGVSMDTQYF. DNA for the CDR3: TGCGCCTCAAGAGGGGTGTCGATGGATACGCAGTATTTT.